The clone carrying this T cell receptor (beta chain) was observed once. One Seattle source followed patients from active infection through their disease course. The sample belongs to a study of blood T cell repertoires in COVID-19. Study overall: Donors in the United States, Italy and Spain gave samples during acute or convalescent COVID-19. Nucleic acid was either cDNA or gDNA, and it came from T cells, B-cell-depleted T cells, or PBMCs.

Source study methods: Reference gene primers were amplified, and this amplification served to estimate nucleated cell counts. Using immunoSEQ multiplex PCR, the repertoire was profiled, and TCRdb retains in-frame clones only, with some absent. From that table come the V and J calls and clone size; the DNA was used to work out D and trimming. The sample holds some 310,000 clones; nearly 90% are singletons and the top ten take around 1%. This CDR3 spans 14 amino acids. The germline gives CDR1 SGHRS, CDR2 YFSETQ. V was cut by 4 bases and J by 1 base, with 11 bases left in between. The specimen was peripheral blood. The V call is TRBV5-1, the J call TRBJ2-5; TRBD1 is a possible D gene (5 bases). This sequence was found in a woman aged 40 to 49 with COVID-19, enrolled during active disease. CDR3 nucleotides: TGCGCCAGCAGCATTGGACACAGCCAAGAGACCCAGTACTTC. As protein: CASSIGHSQETQYF.